This TCR beta chain was obtained from a study of T cell responses to AZD1222 COVID-19 vaccine. Study summary: Some second doses came at about 4 weeks and others at about 12 weeks; these were pooled.

TCRdb's table, derived via immunoSEQ multiplex PCR, lists solely in-frame clones and lacks some. The data show fewer than 55,000 clones, 83% seen once. The sample in question was peripheral blood, obtained on day 0 of AZD1222 vaccination. This clonotype was obtained from an adult in good health.

CDR3 sequence reads: CASSFRLAGTEQYF. DNA of the CDR3: TGTGCCAGCAGTTTCCGGCTAGCGGGGACCGAGCAGTACTTC. The chain has TRBV6-6 and TRBJ2-7; 9 positions agree with TRBD2. After removal of 4 bases from V and 6 bases from J, the junction contained 7 bases not matched to a gene. Germline loops: CDR1 MNHNY, CDR2 SVGAGI (reference sequence). The CDR3 loop spans 14 amino acids.